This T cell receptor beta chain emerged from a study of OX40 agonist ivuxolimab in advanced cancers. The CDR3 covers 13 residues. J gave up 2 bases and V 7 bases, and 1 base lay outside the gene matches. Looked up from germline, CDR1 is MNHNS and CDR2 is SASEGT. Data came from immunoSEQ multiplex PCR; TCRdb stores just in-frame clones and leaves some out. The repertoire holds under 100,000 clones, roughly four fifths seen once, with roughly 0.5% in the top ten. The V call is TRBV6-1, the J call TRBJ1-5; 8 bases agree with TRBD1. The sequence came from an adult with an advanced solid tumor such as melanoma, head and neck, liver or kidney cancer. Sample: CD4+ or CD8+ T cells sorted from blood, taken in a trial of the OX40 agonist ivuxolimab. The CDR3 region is CASTGQGNQPQHF. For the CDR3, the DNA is TGTGCCAGCACGGGACAGGGCAATCAGCCCCAGCATTTT.